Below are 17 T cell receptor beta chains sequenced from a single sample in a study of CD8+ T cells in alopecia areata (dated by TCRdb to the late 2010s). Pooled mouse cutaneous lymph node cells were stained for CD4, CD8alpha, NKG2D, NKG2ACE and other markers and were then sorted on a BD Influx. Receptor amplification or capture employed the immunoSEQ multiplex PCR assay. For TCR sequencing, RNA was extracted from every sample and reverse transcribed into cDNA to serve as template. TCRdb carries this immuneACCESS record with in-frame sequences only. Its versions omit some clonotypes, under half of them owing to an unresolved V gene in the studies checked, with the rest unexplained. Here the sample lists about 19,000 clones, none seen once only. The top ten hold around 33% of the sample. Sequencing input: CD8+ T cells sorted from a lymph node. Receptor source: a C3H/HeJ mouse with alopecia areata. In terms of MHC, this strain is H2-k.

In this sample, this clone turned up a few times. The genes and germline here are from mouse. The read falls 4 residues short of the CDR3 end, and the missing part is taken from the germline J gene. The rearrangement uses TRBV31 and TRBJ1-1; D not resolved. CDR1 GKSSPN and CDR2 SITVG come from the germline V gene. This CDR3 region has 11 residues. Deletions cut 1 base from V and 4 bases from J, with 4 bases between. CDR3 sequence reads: CAWSQGTEVFF. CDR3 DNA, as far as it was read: TGTGCCTGGAGTCAGGGCACA.

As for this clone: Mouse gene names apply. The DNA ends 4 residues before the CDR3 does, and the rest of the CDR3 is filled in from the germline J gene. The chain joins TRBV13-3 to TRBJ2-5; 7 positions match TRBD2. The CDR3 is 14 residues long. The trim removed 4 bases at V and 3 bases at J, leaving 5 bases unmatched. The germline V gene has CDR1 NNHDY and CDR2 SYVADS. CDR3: CASSLTGSQDTQYF. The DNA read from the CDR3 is TGTGCCAGCAGTCTGACTGGGAGTCAAGAC.

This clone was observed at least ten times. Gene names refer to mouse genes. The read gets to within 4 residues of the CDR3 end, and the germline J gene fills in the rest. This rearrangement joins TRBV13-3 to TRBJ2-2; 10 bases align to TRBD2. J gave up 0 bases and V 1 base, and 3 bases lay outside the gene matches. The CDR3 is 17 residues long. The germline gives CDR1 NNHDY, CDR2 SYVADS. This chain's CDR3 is CASSDRLGGSNTGQLYF. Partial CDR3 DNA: TGTGCCAGCAGTGATCGACTGGGGGGCTCAAACACCGGG.

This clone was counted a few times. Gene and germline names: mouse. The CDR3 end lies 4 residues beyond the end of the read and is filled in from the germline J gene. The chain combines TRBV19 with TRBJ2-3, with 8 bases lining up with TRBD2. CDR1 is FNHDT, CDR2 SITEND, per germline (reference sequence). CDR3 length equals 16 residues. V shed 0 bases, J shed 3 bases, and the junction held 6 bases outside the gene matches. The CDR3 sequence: CASSIAEGGAAETLYF. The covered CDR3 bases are TGTGCCAGCAGTATAGCTGAGGGGGGGGCAGCAGAA.

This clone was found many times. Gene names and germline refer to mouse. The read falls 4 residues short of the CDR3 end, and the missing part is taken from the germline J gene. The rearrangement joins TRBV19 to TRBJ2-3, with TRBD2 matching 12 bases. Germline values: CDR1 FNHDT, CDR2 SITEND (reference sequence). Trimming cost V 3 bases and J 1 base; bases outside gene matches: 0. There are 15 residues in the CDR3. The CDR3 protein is CASSRLGGRAETLYF. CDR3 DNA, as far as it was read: TGTGCCAGCAGTAGACTGGGGGGGCGTGCAGAA.

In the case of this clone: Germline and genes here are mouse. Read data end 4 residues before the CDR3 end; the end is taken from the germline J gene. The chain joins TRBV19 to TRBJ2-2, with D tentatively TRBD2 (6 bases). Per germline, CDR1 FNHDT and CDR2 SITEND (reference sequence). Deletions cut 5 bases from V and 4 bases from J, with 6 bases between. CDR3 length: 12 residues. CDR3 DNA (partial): TGTGCCAGCAGGACTGGCACCGGG. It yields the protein CASRTGTG. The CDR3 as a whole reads CASRTGTGQLYF.

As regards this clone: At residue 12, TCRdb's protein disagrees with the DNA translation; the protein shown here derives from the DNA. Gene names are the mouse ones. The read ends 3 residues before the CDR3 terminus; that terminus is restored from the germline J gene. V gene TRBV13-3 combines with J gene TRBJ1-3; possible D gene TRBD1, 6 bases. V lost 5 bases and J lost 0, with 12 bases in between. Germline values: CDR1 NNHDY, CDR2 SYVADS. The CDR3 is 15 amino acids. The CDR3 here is CASRDRGNSGNTLYF. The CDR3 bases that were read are TGTGCCAGCAGGGATAGGGGGAATTCTGGAAATACG.

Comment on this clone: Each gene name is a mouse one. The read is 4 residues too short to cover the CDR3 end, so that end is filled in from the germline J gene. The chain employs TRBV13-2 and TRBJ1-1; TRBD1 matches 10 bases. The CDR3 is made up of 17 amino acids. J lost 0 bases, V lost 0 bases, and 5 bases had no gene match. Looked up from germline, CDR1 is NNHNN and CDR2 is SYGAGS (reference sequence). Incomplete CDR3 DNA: TGTGCCAGCGGTGATGCGAGGACAGGGGGTGCAAACACA. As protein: CASGDARTGGANT. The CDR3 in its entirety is CASGDARTGGANTEVFF.

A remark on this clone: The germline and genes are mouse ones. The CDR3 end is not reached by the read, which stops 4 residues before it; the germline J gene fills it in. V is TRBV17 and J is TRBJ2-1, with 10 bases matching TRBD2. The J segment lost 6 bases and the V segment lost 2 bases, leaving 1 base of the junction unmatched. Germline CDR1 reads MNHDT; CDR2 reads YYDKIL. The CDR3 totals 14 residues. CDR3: CASSRLGGLAEQFF. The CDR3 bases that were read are TGTGCTAGCAGTAGACTGGGGGGGCTTGCT.

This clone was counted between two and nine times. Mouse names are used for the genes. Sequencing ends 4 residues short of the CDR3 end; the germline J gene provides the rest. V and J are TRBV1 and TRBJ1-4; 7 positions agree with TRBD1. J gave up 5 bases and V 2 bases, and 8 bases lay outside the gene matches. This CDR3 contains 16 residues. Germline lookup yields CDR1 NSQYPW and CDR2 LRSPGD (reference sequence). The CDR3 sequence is CTCSALRDSQNERLFF. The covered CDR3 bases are TGCACCTGCAGTGCACTCCGGGACAGCCAAAACGAA. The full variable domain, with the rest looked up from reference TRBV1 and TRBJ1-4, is VTLLEQNPRWRLVPRGQAVNLRCILKNSQYPWMSWYQQDLQKQLQWLFTLRSPGDKEVKSLPGADYLATRVTDTELRLQVANMSQGRTLYCTCSALRDSQNERLFFGHGTKLSVL.

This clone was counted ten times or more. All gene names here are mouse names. The CDR3 spells CASSLGGANTGQLYF. The sequenced CDR3 bases are TGTGCCAGCAGTCTTGGGGGGGCGAACACCGGG. The chain carries TRBV13-3 and TRBJ2-2; 9 nucleotides align to TRBD2. The CDR3 end lies 4 residues beyond the end of the read and is filled in from the germline J gene. The V gene's germline CDR1 is NNHDY and CDR2 SYVADS. With 4 bases clipped from V and 2 bases from J, the junction kept 3 bases outside the gene matches. The CDR3 runs to 15 residues.

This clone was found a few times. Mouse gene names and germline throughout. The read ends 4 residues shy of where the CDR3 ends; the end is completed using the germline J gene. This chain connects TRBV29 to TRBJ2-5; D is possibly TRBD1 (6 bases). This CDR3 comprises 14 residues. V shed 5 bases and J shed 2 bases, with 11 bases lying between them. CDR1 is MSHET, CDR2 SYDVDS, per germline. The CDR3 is CASSPGTPQDTQYF. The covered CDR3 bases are TGTGCTAGCAGTCCCGGGACACCCCAAGAC.

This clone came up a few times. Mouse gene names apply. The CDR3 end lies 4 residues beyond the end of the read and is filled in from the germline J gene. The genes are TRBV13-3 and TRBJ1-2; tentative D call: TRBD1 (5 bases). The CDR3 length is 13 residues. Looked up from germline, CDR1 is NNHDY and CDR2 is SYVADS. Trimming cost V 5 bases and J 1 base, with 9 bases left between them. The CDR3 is CASSPGQNSDYTF. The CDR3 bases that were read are TGTGCCAGCAGCCCCGGACAAAACTCC.

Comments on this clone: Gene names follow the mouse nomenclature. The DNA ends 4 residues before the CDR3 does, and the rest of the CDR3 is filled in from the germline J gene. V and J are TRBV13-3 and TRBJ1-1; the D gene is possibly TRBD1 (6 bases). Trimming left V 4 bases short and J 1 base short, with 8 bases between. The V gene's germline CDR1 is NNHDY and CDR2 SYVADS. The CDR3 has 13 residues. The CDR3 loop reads CASSSQGNTEVFF. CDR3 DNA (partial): TGTGCCAGCAGTTCACAGGGAAACACA.

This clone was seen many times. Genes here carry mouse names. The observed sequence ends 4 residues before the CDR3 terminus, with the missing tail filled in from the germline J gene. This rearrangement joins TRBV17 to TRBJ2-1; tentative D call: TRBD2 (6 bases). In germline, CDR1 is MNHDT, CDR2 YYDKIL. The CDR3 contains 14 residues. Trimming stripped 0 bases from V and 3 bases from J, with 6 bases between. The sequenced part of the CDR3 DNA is TGTGCTAGCAGTAGAGAACTGGGCTATGCT. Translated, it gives CASSRELGYA. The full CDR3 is CASSRELGYAEQFF.

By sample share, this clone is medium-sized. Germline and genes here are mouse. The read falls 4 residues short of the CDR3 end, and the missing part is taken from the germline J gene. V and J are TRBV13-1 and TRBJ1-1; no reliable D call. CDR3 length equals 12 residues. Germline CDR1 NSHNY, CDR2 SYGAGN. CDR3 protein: CASSDAQTEVFF. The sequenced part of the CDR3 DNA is TGTGCCAGCAGTGATGCACAAACA.

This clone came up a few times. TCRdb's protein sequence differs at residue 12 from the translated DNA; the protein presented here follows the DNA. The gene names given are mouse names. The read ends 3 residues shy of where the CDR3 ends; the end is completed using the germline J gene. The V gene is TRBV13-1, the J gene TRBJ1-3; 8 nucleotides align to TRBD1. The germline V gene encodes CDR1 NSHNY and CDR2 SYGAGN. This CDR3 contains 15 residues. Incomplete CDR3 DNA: TGTGCCAGCAGTGAAATCGCAGGGGGCGCGGGTTCG. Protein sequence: CASSEIAGGAGS. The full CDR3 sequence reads CASSEIAGGAGSLYF.